This T cell receptor (beta chain) came from a study of naive and memory T cell subsets (dated by TCRdb to about 2017). With respect to the entire study: The study applied an open-source, UMI-based TCR alpha and beta sequencing pipeline to sorted naive and memory peripheral blood T cell subsets. The results of the functional CMV T cell responses matched the IgG serology results in every case. RNA was DNase-treated and reverse transcribed with TCR constant-region primers, mostly using SuperScript III.

From the second PCR step on, the TCR alpha and beta chain libraries were amplified in separate reactions. CMV status of each donor was established by measuring IFNgamma production from CD4+ T cells after fresh PBMCs were stimulated overnight with CMV viral lysate. CD4 T cells were positively selected with Miltenyi beads, followed by positive selection of CD8 T cells from the CD4-negative fraction. Cells were stained for CD3, CD4, CD8, CD45RA, CD27 and a live/dead dye and were sorted on a BD Aria II into four subsets based on CD45RA and CD27. Blood came from a few healthy volunteers, each fractionated into CD4 and CD8 T cells and then into four differentiation subsets. Roughly 0.13 L of peripheral blood was collected from each donor, and PBMC were isolated by Ficoll-Paque PLUS density-gradient centrifugation. After sorting, cells were lysed in RLT buffer, RNA was extracted using a Qiagen RNeasy kit, and the extracted RNA was stored at -80 degrees C.

The sample holds a few counts of this clonotype. There is no known antigen for this receptor. No much larger clonotype is one base removed from it; base qualities were not supplied. Receptors were amplified or captured by UMI-ligation and nested PCR. The beta constant-region primer consisted of an equimolar mixture of two oligonucleotides that together covered TRBC1 and TRBC2. A single-stranded oligonucleotide bearing the SP2 primer plus a 12-nucleotide UMI was ligated onto the 3' end of the cDNA by T4 RNA ligase 1. The ligated cDNA went through four rounds of PCR with nested alpha and beta constant-region primers together with the SP2 primer. The ligation reaction was incubated at 16°C for about 19-24 hours. PCR2 was typically performed as a SYBR Green qPCR and was stopped at a predetermined threshold so that over-amplification was prevented. Apart from the first purification, every purification step used Agencourt AMPure XP magnetic beads. Library amounts were measured by Qubit and library quality was assessed on a TapeStation, where the main peak was expected at around 650 bp. Pooled libraries were sequenced on an Illumina MiSeq using v2 2x251 paired-end kits, and typically roughly 1-2.1 million reads were obtained per sample. Libraries were pooled at approximately 3.7 nM per sample, and roughly 4.5-8% PhiX was added to improve cluster recognition. The paper's processing steps were these. Decombinator assigned V and J genes to Demultiplexor-processed FASTQ reads by tag matching, allowing a single base-pair mismatch. UMIs were used by Collapsinator to correct both sequencing errors and frequency errors arising from PCR heterogeneity. TCRs were translated and CDR3s were extracted from the conserved cysteine to the FGXG phenylalanine by CDR3Translator, with non-productive sequences being flagged. Gini, Shannon entropy and inverse Simpson indices were computed after subsampling the repertoires to the same number of UMI-defined TCRs. Within the linear range, a power law was fitted to clonotype abundance distributions using maximum likelihood. For one naive CD8 sample, the pipeline and MIGEC produced similar UMI counts, unique TCR numbers and clonal distributions. A set of several thousand CMV-associated CDR3 sequences, compiled from VDJdb and a published dataset, was used to search the repertoires. TCRdb reprocessed the public reads (quality trimming at Q25 with fastp, clone calling with MiXCR) and kept in-frame beta chains. Each CDR3 protein gets just one entry, which takes the most common genes and DNA from the rows behind it. These V and J calls originate from TCRdb's pipeline instead of the authors' own analysis. The sample table records about 85,000 distinct CDR3 sequences; about an eighth of these occur just once. 0.75% to 0.95% of the sample comes from the top ten.

Paper-wide results and their limitations: TCR abundance followed a power law whose exponent differed between naive and memory subsets but was consistent across the three individuals. Clonotypes were defined as single alpha or beta chain sequences, not paired alpha/beta receptors. RNA-based TCR counts may be influenced by expression changes linked to T cell activation and differentiation. No ground truth was available to validate the repertoire findings for the naive and memory subsets. Following error correction, more than 90% of naive TCR sequences occurred only once, which made naive abundance distributions much steeper than those of memory subsets. Gini index rose and Shannon and inverse Simpson diversity fell from naive through CM, EM and EMRA in both CD4 and CD8 cells.

The sequence was collected from a human donor in good health. Sequencing was carried out using central memory CD4+ T cells from blood. The sample's cell subset or site label, decoded: central memory, CD45RA- CD27+.

The DNA sequence is TGTGCCAGCAGTGATAAAGGACAGGGCTATGGCTACACCTTC. The resulting protein is CASSDKGQGYGYTF. The V and J segments used are TRBV25-1 and TRBJ1-2, with 8 junctional bases fitting TRBD1. According to the germline V gene, CDR1 reads MGHDK and CDR2 reads SYGVNS. The CDR3 runs 14 residues from the cysteine to the phenylalanine. The read is trimmed to its CDR3 DNA, 42 bases read in frame from base 1. V trim: 3 bases; J trim: 4 bases; unmatched bases: 4.